The following is a T cell receptor (beta chain) sequence with its context. What antigen it recognizes has not been identified. Base-call qualities are not available, and no considerably larger clone is one nucleotide away. This record comes from a study of blood T cell repertoires in COVID-19 (dated by TCRdb to about 2020). In terms of the full investigation: Samples from collaborators originated in the United States, Italy and Spain and spanned both the acute and convalescent phases of COVID-19. The material from the prospective study consisted of cDNA or gDNA derived from T cells, B-cell-depleted T cells, or PBMCs. The dataset comprised deeply sampled blood TCRbeta repertoires from subjects exposed to, actively infected with, or recovered from COVID-19. The repertoires were released in a freely available public database meant as a resource for research on the immune response to SARS-CoV-2. The samples were drawn from the first 160 participants of the ongoing ImmuneRACE study and from some 1,300 subjects provided by 6 global collaborators. Nearly every sample came with metadata listing a de-identified subject ID, COVID-19 status, age in years and sex. HLA class I and class II types, where available, came from metadata supplied by the sample provider rather than from assay-based typing.

Germline trimming: 4 bases from V, 4 bases from J; junction bases outside gene matches: 3. For CDR1 and CDR2, the germline V gene (reference sequence) lists LGHDT and YNNKEL. The CDR3, from cysteine to phenylalanine, totals 14 residues. Only CDR3 DNA remains: 42 bases, in frame from the first base. What the research found in general, with its limitations: The amount of clinical and demographic metadata varied by source and participant and was provided uncurated.

In the prospective study, participants were roughly 18 to 100 years old, resided in about 25 geographic areas of the United States, and were enrolled through a virtual design. In the prospective study, cohorts were assigned on the basis of participant-reported clinical history obtained from a screening survey and a study questionnaire. A participant counted as exposed if, within 2 weeks of entering the study, that participant had been in contact with someone who had a PCR-confirmed or clinician-diagnosed COVID-19 case. In the prospective study, whole blood, serum and a nasopharyngeal or oropharyngeal swab were collected from each participant by mobile phlebotomists. Participants in the prospective study had the option to provide additional blood draws and questionnaires over an approximately two-month period. Prospective study blood samples were shipped either frozen or at room temperature before DNA extraction.

The immunoSEQ Assay, a bias-controlled multiplex PCR, was used to amplify TCRbeta CDR3 regions from genomic DNA. The authors processed their data as follows. The number of nucleated cells in each sample was estimated from the amplification of reference gene primers within the assay. To quantify the absolute abundance of each unique TCRbeta CDR3 rearrangement, sequence reads were collapsed and filtered. Productive Simpson clonality was computed per sample as the square root of Simpson's diversity index over productive rearrangements. The table was pulled from immuneACCESS by TCRdb, which kept in-frame rearrangements only. Such tables lose some clones; where checked, under half of the loss comes from unresolved V genes, and the rest has no known cause. V, J and clone size reflect that table, while D and trimming were determined from the DNA. The sample table holds approximately 380,000 clones, of which approximately 90% were seen once. The ten largest clonotypes hold about 0.86% of the sample.

The sequenced sample consisted of PBMCs or T cells enriched from blood (not recorded which). This TCR was sampled from a woman in her thirties or forties who had been exposed to COVID-19. The rearranged segments are TRBV3-1 (or the pseudogene TRBV3-2) and TRBJ2-3, with 9 bases in between that match TRBD2. Read as DNA, the sequence is TGTGCCAGCAGCCCCGGGACTAGCTCAGATACGCAGTATTTT. Protein translation: CASSPGTSSDTQYF.